This is a list of T cell receptor beta chains from one sample in a study of Graves' ophthalmopathy and Graves' hyperthyroidism. One entry per CDR3 protein, called by TCRdb with MiXCR from the multiplex PCR reads. The data hold about 210,000 distinct CDR3 sequences, with 25% to 35% observed a single time. The sample was peripheral blood. These receptors originate from a man aged 50 to 60 with Graves' ophthalmopathy. CDR3s leave out the opening cysteine and the closing phenylalanine or tryptophan.

v_call | cdr3_aa
TRBV30 | AWSRENTEAF
TRBV7-2 | ASSLSPANYGYT
TRBV3-1 | ASSQVRDYLYEQY
TRBV27 | ASSPIGQGPYEQY
TRBV30 | AWSAGQDNSPLH
TRBV6-2/TRBV6-3 | ASSYGRLSYEQY
TRBV9 | ASSVDPPRGLGTQY
TRBV6-2/TRBV6-3 | ASSYGRSSYEQY
TRBV20-1 | SARLPGGETQY
TRBV9 | ASSVAGGNTEAF
TRBV30 | AWSGGRYEQY